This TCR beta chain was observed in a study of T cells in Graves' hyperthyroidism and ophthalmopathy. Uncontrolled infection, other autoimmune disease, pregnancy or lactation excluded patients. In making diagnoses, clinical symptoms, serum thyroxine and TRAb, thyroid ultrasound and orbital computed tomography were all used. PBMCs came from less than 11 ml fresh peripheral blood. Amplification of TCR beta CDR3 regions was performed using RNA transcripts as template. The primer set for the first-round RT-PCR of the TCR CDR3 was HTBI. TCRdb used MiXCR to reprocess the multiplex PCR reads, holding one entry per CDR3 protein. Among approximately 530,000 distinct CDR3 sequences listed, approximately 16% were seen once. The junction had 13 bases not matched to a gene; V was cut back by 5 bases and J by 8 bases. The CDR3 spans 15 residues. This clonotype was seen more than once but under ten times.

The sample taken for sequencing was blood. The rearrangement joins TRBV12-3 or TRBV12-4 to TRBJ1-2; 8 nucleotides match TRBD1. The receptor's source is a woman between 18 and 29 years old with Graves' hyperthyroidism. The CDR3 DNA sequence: TGTGCCAGCAGTAGCCGTGTCAGGGGGCGCGGAGGCTACACCTTC. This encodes CASSSRVRGRGGYTF.